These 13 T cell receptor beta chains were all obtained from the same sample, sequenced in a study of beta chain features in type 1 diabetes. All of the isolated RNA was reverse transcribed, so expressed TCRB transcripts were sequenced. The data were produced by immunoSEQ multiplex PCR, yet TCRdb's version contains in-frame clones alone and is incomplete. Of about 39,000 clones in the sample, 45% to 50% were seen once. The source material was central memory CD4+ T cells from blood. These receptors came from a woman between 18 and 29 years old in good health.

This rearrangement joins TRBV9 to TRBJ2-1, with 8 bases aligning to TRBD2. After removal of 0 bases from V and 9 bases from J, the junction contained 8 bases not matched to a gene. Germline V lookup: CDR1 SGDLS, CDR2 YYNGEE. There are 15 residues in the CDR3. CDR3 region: CASSVGSGSLPEQFF. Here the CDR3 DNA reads TGTGCCAGCAGCGTAGGCAGCGGGAGCTTGCCTGAGCAGTTCTTC.

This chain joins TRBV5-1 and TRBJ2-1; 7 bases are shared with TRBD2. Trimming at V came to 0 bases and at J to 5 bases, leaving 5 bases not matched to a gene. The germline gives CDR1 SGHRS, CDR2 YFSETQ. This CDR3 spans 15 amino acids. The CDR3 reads CASSLVRGGNNEQFF. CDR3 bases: TGCGCCAGCAGCTTGGTGCGCGGGGGAAACAATGAGCAGTTCTTC.

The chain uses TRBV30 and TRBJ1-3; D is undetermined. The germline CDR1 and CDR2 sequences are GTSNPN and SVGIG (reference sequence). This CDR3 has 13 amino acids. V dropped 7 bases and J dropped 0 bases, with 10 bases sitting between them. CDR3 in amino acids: CASPVYSGNTIYF. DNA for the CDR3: TGTGCCTCACCAGTATACTCTGGAAACACCATATATTTT.

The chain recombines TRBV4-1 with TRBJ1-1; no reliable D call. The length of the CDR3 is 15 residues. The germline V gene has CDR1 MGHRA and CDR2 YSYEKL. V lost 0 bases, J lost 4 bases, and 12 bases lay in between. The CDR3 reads CASSQDGVWGTEAFF. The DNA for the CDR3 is TGCGCCAGCAGCCAAGACGGGGTATGGGGCACTGAAGCTTTCTTT.

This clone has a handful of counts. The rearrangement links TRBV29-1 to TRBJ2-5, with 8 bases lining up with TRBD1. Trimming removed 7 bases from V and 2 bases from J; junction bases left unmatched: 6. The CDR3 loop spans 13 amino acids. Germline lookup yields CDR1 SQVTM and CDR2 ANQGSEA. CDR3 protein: CSADTGGQETQYF. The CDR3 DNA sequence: TGCAGCGCCGATACAGGGGGACAAGAGACCCAGTACTTC. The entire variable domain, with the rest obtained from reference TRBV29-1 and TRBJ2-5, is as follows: SAVISQKPSRDICQRGTSLTIQCQVDSQVTMMFWYRQQPGQSLTLIATANQGSEATYESGFVIDKFPISRPNLTFSTLTVSNMSPEDSSIYLCSADTGGQETQYFGPGTRLLVL.

The CDR3 DNA is TGTGCCAGCAGTGAATCCAGGGAACACACCGGGGAGCTGTTTTTT. Translation gives CASSESREHTGELFF. The V gene is TRBV2, the J gene TRBJ2-2; D is perhaps TRBD1 (5 bases). The germline V gene has CDR1 SNHLY and CDR2 FYNNEI. V shed 2 bases and J shed 3 bases, with 10 bases lying between them. This CDR3 spans 15 amino acids.

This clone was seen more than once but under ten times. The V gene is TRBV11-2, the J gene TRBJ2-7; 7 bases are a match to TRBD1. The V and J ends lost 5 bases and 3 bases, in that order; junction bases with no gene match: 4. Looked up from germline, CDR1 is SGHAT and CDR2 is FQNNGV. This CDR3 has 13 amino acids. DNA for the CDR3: TGTGCCAGCAGCGGGGGACAGCTCTACGAGCAGTACTTC. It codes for CASSGGQLYEQYF. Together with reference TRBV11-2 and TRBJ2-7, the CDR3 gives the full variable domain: EAGVAQSPRYKIIEKRQSVAFWCNPISGHATLYWYQQILGQGPKLLIQFQNNGVVDDSQLPKDRFSAERLKGVDSTLKIQPAKLEDSAVYLCASSGGQLYEQYFGPGTRLTVT.

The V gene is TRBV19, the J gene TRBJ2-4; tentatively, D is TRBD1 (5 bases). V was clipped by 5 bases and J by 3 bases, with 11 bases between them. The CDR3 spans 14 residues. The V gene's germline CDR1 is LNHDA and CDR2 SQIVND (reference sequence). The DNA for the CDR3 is TGTGCCAGTAGTCAGGGTCCCGGCAAAAACATTCAGTACTTC. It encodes CASSQGPGKNIQYF.

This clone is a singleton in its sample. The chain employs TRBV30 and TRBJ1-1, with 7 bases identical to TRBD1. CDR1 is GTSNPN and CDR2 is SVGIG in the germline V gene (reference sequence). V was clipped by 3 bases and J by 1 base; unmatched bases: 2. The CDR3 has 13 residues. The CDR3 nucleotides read TGTGCCTGGAGCAGGGACAGGAACACTGAAGCTTTCTTT. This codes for CAWSRDRNTEAFF.

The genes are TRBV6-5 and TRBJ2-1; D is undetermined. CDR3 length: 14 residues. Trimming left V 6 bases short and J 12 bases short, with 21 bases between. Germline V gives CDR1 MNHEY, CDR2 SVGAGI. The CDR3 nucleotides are TGTGCCAGCAGCACCACCGTCGGTGGGCCCAGGCAGTTCTTC. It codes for CASSTTVGGPRQFF.

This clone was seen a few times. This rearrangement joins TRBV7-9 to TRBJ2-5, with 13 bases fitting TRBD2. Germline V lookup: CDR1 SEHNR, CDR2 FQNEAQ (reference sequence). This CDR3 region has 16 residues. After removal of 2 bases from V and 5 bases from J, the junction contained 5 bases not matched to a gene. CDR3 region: CASSLPGLAGVETQYF. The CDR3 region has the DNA TGTGCCAGCAGCTTACCCGGACTAGCGGGAGTTGAGACCCAGTACTTC.

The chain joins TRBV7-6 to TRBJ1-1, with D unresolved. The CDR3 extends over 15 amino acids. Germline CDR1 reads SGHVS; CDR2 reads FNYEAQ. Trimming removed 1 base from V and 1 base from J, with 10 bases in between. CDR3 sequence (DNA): TGTGCCAGCAGCTTAGGTGGTGCAGAGAACACTGAAGCTTTCTTT. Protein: CASSLGGAENTEAFF.

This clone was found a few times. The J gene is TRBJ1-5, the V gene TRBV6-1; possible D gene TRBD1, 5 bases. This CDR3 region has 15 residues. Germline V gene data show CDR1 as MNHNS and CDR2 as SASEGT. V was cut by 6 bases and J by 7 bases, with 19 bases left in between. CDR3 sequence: CASSTIGGGLQPQHF. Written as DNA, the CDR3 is TGTGCCAGCAGCACCATCGGGGGGGGTCTCCAGCCCCAGCATTTT.